This T cell receptor beta chain stems from a study of cytomegalovirus exposure and HLA in healthy donors. In the case of this clone: Its antigen is not identified. At the DNA level, this CDR3 is encoded by other sequences in the same sample as well.

Notes on the study in general: As a later analysis showed, several of the most significant clusters appeared to be linked to common viral pathogens. Most TCRs appeared rarely, but some public TCRs recurred in many donors. The majority of CMV-associated TCR beta chains were reported as apparently HLA-restricted in a later analysis.

CDR1 is LNHDA, CDR2 SQIVND, per germline (reference sequence). The V and J ends lost 5 bases and 4 bases respectively, with 7 bases between them. The CDR3 extends over 12 amino acids. PCR involved 60 Vbeta and 13 Jbeta primers. Authors' data handling: Unique TCR beta chains numbered around 75 million in a later analysis, with roughly 9.9 million shared. The protocol was immunoSEQ multiplex PCR, while the TCRdb copy is restricted to in-frame clones and leaves out a portion. For V, J and clone size, that table is used; D and trimming come from the DNA. This table has around 140,000 clones, 77% appearing once.

The specimen was PBMCs. The chain has TRBV19 and TRBJ2-3, with D hard to call. The sequence derives from a female donor in good health and CMV-seronegative. CDR3 in DNA: TGTGCCAGTAGTCCCGGAGCAGATACGCAGTATTTT. Amino acid sequence: CASSPGADTQYF.